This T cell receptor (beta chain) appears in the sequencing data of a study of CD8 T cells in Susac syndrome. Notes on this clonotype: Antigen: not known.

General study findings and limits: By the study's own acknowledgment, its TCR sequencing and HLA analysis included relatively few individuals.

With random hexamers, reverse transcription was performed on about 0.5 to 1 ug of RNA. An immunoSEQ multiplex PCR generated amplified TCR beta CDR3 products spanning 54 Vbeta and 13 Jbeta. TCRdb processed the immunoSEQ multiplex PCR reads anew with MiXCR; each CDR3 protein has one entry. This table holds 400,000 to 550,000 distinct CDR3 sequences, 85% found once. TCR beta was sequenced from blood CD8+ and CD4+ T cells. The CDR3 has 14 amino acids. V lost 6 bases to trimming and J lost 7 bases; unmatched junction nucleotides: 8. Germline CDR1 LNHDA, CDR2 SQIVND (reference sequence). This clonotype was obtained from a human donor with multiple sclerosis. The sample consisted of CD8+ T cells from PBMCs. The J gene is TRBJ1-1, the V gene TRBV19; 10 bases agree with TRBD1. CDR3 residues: CASRTRTGGIEAFF. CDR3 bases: TGTGCCAGTAGAACTCGGACAGGGGGGATTGAAGCTTTCTTT.